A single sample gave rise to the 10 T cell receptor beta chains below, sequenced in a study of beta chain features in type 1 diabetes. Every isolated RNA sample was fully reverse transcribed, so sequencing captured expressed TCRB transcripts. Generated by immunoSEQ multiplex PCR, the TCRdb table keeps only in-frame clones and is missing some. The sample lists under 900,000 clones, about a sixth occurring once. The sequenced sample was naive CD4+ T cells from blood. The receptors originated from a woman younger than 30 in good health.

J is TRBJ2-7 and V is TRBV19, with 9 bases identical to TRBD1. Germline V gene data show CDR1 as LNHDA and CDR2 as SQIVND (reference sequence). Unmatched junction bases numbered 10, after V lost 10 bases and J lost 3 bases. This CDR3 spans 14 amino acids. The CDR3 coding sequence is TGTGCCACATCGAAACGGGGACAGGGCTACGAGCAGTACTTC. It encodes CATSKRGQGYEQYF.

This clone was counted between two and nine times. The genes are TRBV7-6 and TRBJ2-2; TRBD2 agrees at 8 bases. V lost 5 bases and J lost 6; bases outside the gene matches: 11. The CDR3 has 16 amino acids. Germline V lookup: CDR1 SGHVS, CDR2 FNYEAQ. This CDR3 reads CASSPGNGGVAGELFF. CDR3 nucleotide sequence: TGTGCCAGCAGCCCCGGAAACGGGGGGGTGGCCGGGGAGCTGTTTTTT.

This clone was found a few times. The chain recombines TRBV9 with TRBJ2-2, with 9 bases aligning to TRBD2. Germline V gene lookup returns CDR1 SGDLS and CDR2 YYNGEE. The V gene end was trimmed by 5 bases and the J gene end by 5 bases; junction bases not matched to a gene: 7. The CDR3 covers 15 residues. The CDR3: CASSQSLAGTGELFF. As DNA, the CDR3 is TGTGCCAGCAGTCAAAGTCTAGCGGGGACCGGGGAGCTGTTTTTT.

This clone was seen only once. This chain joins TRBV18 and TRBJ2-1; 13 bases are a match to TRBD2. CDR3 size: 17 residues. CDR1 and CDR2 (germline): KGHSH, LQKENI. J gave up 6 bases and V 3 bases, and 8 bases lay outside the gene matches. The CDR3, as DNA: TGTGCCAGCTCACCCGAGATGGGACTAGCGGGACTCAATGAGCAGTTCTTC. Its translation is CASSPEMGLAGLNEQFF.

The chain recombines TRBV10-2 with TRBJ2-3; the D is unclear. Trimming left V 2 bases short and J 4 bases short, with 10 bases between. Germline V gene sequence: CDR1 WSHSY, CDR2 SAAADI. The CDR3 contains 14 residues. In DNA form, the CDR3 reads TGCGCCAGCAGTGAGGGTCGGCTTCCAGATACGCAGTATTTT. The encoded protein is CASSEGRLPDTQYF.

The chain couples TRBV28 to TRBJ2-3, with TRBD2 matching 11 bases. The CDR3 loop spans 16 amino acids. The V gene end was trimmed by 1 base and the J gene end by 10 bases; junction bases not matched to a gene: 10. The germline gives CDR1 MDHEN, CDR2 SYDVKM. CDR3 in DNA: TGTGCCAGCAGTTTATCCACTAGCGGGAGTTTTAAGGCGCAGTATTTT. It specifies CASSLSTSGSFKAQYF.

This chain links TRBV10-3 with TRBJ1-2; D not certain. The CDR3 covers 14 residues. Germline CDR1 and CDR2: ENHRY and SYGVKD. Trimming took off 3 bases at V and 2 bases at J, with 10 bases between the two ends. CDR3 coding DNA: TGTGCCATCAGTGACCAGTCTGCCAACTATGGCTACACCTTC. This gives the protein CAISDQSANYGYTF.

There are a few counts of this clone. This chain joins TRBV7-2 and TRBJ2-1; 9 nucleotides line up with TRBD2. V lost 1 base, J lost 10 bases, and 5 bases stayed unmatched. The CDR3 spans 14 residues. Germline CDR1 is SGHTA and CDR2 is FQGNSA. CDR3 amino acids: CASSLVREGGEQFF. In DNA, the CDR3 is TGTGCCAGCAGCTTAGTGCGGGAGGGCGGAGAGCAGTTCTTC.

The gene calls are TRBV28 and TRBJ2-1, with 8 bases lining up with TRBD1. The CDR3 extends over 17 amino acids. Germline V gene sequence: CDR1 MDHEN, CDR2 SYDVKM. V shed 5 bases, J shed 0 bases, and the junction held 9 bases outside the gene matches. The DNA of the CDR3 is TGTGCCAGCAGTCACCGTTGGACAGGGCGCTCCTACAATGAGCAGTTCTTC. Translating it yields CASSHRWTGRSYNEQFF.

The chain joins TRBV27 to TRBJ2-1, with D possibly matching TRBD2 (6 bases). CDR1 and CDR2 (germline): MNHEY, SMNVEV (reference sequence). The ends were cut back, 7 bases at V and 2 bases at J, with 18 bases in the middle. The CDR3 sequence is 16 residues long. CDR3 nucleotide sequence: TGTGCCAGCACCCCTCGCGGGACCCAGCCCTACAATGAGCAGTTCTTC. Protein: CASTPRGTQPYNEQFF.